Below, 29 T cell receptor beta chains from the same sample are listed, as sequenced in a study of blood T cell repertoires in COVID-19. Only in-frame clones appear in the TCRdb table, and some are missing; sequencing was by immunoSEQ multiplex PCR. The sample shows 150,000 to 200,000 clones, around 90% of them seen only once. The sample consisted of peripheral blood. Receptors originate from a man aged 35 to 55 with acute or convalescent COVID-19.

In DNA form, the CDR3 reads TGCGCCAGCAGTGATCAGGGGCCGGGTTCACCCCTCCACTTT. Its protein is CASSDQGPGSPLHF. J is TRBJ1-6 and V is TRBV10-2; TRBD1 might be the D (6 bases). V lost 3 bases and J lost 9, with 12 bases in between. Germline V gene data show CDR1 as WSHSY and CDR2 as SAAADI. There are 14 residues in the CDR3.

This clone was counted once. V gene TRBV5-4 combines with J gene TRBJ2-2; 7 nucleotides line up with TRBD1. This CDR3 has 15 residues. The germline gives CDR1 SGHNT, CDR2 YYREEE (reference sequence). Losses at the gene ends were 2 bases for V and 4 bases for J; bases not matched to a gene: 5. CDR3 DNA: TGTGCCAGCAGCTTACAGGGGTCGGGCACCGGGGAGCTGTTTTTT. Translated: CASSLQGSGTGELFF.

The chain carries TRBV6-5 and TRBJ1-2; 8 positions match TRBD1. This CDR3 comprises 13 residues. The V gene end was trimmed by 5 bases and the J gene end by 8 bases; junction bases not matched to a gene: 7. Looked up from germline, CDR1 is MNHEY and CDR2 is SVGAGI. The CDR3 loop reads CASSHRTGQGYTF. DNA for the CDR3: TGTGCCAGCAGTCACCGGACAGGGCAGGGCTACACCTTC.

The V gene is TRBV19, the J gene TRBJ1-2; D is possibly TRBD1 (6 bases). Germline CDR1 LNHDA, CDR2 SQIVND (reference sequence). The CDR3 has 12 amino acids. The V end lost 6 bases, the J end lost 8 bases, and 13 bases lay between the germline ends. CDR3 in amino acids: CASSQTGSGYTF. The DNA of the CDR3 is TGTGCCAGTAGCCAAACAGGGAGCGGCTACACCTTC.

This clone showed up just once. J is TRBJ2-1 and V is TRBV7-9; possibly TRBD2 for D (7 bases). Trimming pared 5 bases from V and 4 bases from J, leaving 18 bases between. The CDR3 contains 16 residues. CDR1 is SEHNR, CDR2 FQNEAQ, per germline (reference sequence). CDR3 sequence (DNA): TGTGCCAGCAGCCCCTTTGGGGGGGGGACATACAATGAGCAGTTCTTC. This translates into CASSPFGGGTYNEQFF.

The chain carries TRBV15 and TRBJ2-7, with TRBD1 matching 7 bases. Germline V gene lookup returns CDR1 LNHNV and CDR2 YYDKDF (reference sequence). There are 17 residues in the CDR3. Unmatched junction bases numbered 11, after V lost 2 bases and J lost 1 base. This CDR3 reads CATSRSKGGASSYEQYF. In nucleotides, the CDR3 is TGTGCCACCAGCAGATCGAAAGGGGGCGCCTCTTCCTACGAGCAGTACTTC.

The V call is TRBV3-1 (or the pseudogene TRBV3-2), the J call TRBJ2-1; no reliable D call. Germline V gene lookup returns CDR1 LGHDT and CDR2 YNNKEL (reference sequence). This CDR3 contains 16 residues. The V end lost 0 bases, the J end lost 7 bases, and 16 bases lay between the germline ends. The CDR3, as DNA: TGTGCCAGCAGCCAAGATTGGGCCCCTCCGAAGAATGAGCAGTTCTTC. The encoded protein is CASSQDWAPPKNEQFF.

The gene calls are TRBV5-1 and TRBJ2-2; 8 bases agree with TRBD1. Trimming cost V 4 bases and J 4 bases; bases outside gene matches: 12. CDR1 is SGHRS, CDR2 YFSETQ, per germline. The CDR3 is 17 amino acids. The CDR3 protein is CASSTLGLGQGTGELFF. The CDR3, as DNA: TGCGCCAGCAGCACACTCGGGCTCGGACAGGGCACCGGGGAGCTGTTTTTT.

This sequence joins TRBV18 and TRBJ2-5; tentatively, D is TRBD2 (6 bases). CDR3 length: 14 amino acids. Deletions cut 2 bases from V and 2 bases from J, with 9 bases between. Germline V CDR1 and CDR2: KGHSH, LQKENI. The DNA of the CDR3 is TGTGCCAGCTCACCAGTGGGGGGACAAGAGACCCAGTACTTC. Encoded protein: CASSPVGGQETQYF.

The chain carries TRBV24-1 and TRBJ1-3; no firm D call. CDR1 is KGHDR, CDR2 SFDVKD, per germline. CDR3 length: 14 amino acids. V gave up 4 bases and J gave up 0 bases, with 6 bases separating them. The CDR3 DNA is TGTGCCACCAGTGACTCCAGCTCTGGAAACACCATATATTTT. It specifies CATSDSSSGNTIYF.

The J gene is TRBJ2-3, the V gene TRBV10-3; 13 positions agree with TRBD2. CDR1 and CDR2 (germline): ENHRY, SYGVKD. V trimming: 6 bases; J trimming: 1 base; junction bases outside the gene matches: 4. CDR3 length: 16 amino acids. The CDR3 sequence: CAISTGTSGGTDTQYF. Written as DNA, the CDR3 is TGTGCCATCAGCACCGGGACTAGCGGGGGCACAGATACGCAGTATTTT.

The V call is TRBV5-1, the J call TRBJ1-6, with D hard to call. This CDR3 is built from 18 residues. The ends were cut back, 1 base at V and 1 base at J, with 15 bases in the middle. Germline CDR1 reads SGHRS; CDR2 reads YFSETQ. The CDR3 here is CASSLNHFEGSYNSPLHF. The CDR3 DNA reads as TGCGCCAGCAGCTTGAACCATTTCGAGGGATCCTATAATTCACCCCTCCACTTT. The entire variable domain, with the rest obtained from reference TRBV5-1 and TRBJ1-6, is as follows: KAGVTQTPRYLIKTRGQQVTLSCSPISGHRSVSWYQQTPGQGLQFLFEYFSETQRNKGNFPGRFSGRQFSNSRSEMNVSTLELGDSALYLCASSLNHFEGSYNSPLHFGNGTRLTVT.

The chain recombines TRBV2 with TRBJ1-4, with a possible D match to TRBD1 (6 bases). Germline CDR1 and CDR2: SNHLY and FYNNEI. The CDR3 covers 13 residues. Trimming removed 4 bases from V and 14 bases from J, with 17 bases in between. As DNA, the CDR3 is TGTGCCAGCAGTGGCGGAGAGACAGGCAAGCTGTTTTTT. It encodes CASSGGETGKLFF.

The chain couples TRBV5-1 to TRBJ2-1; D possibly corresponds to TRBD1 (6 bases). CDR3 length: 15 residues. From germline, CDR1 is SGHRS and CDR2 YFSETQ. V was pared by 3 bases and J by 6 bases, with 16 bases between. The CDR3 spells CASSSITGTPNEQFF. The CDR3 region has the DNA TGCGCCAGCAGCTCCATCACGGGGACACCCAATGAGCAGTTCTTC.

The chain is built from TRBV23-1 and TRBJ1-1; D is possibly TRBD1 (5 bases). TRBV23-1 is marked as an open reading frame, function uncertain. The V end lost 4 bases, the J end lost 3 bases, and 15 bases lay between the germline ends. The CDR3 is 15 amino acids. CDR3 loop: CASSPGQGLDTEAFF. CDR3 sequence (DNA): TGCGCCAGCAGTCCTGGGCAGGGTTTGGACACTGAAGCTTTCTTT.

The V and J genes are TRBV10-3 and TRBJ1-1; D may be TRBD1 (5 bases). The length of the CDR3 is 17 residues. CDR1 is ENHRY and CDR2 is SYGVKD in the germline V gene. V lost 0 bases, J lost 0 bases, and 14 bases lay in between. The DNA for the CDR3 is TGTGCCATCAGTGAGTCGACTCTTGGAGGGGTGAACACTGAAGCTTTCTTT. It translates to CAISESTLGGVNTEAFF.

This chain uses TRBV18 with TRBJ2-6, with 7 bases lining up with TRBD1. The CDR3 is 16 residues long. CDR1 and CDR2 from the germline V gene are KGHSH and LQKENI. Losses at the gene ends were 5 bases for V and 3 bases for J; bases not matched to a gene: 7. The CDR3 reads CASSKEQGFGANVLTF. In nucleotides, the CDR3 is TGTGCCAGCTCAAAAGAACAGGGGTTTGGGGCCAACGTCCTGACTTTC.

This clone was recorded once. The chain has TRBV6-1 and TRBJ2-1; tentative D call: TRBD2 (5 bases). V dropped 7 bases and J dropped 8 bases, with 12 bases sitting between them. CDR3 length: 12 residues. Germline-derived CDR1 and CDR2 are MNHNS and SASEGT. For the CDR3, the DNA is TGTGCCAGCAAACTAGGTCCCGATGAGCAGTTCTTC. Residues: CASKLGPDEQFF.

The chain carries TRBV5-5 and TRBJ1-3; D not certain. The CDR3 has 14 amino acids. Germline-derived CDR1 and CDR2 are SGHKS and YYEKEE (reference sequence). V shed 4 bases and J shed 0 bases, with 8 bases lying between them. In DNA, the CDR3 is TGTGCCAGCAGCACCTGGAGCTCTGGAAACACCATATATTTT. Amino acid sequence: CASSTWSSGNTIYF.

The chain has TRBV6-1 and TRBJ1-4; D gene uncertain. Germline V gene data show CDR1 as MNHNS and CDR2 as SASEGT. This CDR3 spans 16 amino acids. V lost 4 bases, J lost 8 bases, and 20 bases lay in between. The CDR3 coding sequence is TGTGCCAGCAGTGGAAGAGGAGGGCGTGTAAAAGAAAAACTGTTTTTT. This sequence encodes CASSGRGGRVKEKLFF.

This chain joins TRBV6-1 and TRBJ2-7, with a possible D match to TRBD2 (6 bases). Germline V gene lookup returns CDR1 MNHNS and CDR2 SASEGT. V lost 5 bases, J lost 7 bases, and 15 bases lay in between. CDR3 size: 13 residues. The CDR3 sequence is CASSFAVGGEQYF. CDR3 in DNA: TGTGCCAGCAGTTTCGCGGTCGGGGGAGAGCAGTACTTC.

Here the CDR3 reads CASSGGLAYEQYF. Written as DNA, the CDR3 is TGCGCCAGCAGCGGGGGACTAGCTTACGAGCAGTACTTC. The chain links TRBV5-1 to TRBJ2-7, with 9 bases lining up with TRBD2. V shed 4 bases, J shed 4 bases, and the junction held 3 bases outside the gene matches. The germline V gene encodes CDR1 SGHRS and CDR2 YFSETQ. This CDR3 is built from 13 residues.

The chain is built from TRBV3-1 (or the pseudogene TRBV3-2) and TRBJ1-2, with 7 bases aligning to TRBD1. Germline CDR1 is LGHDT and CDR2 is YNNKEL (reference sequence). The junction had 8 bases not matched to a gene; V was cut back by 5 bases and J by 5 bases. This CDR3 is 14 amino acids long. CDR3 residues: CASSRKTGVYGYTF. The CDR3 DNA is TGTGCCAGCAGCAGAAAAACAGGGGTGTATGGCTACACCTTC.

This chain joins TRBV19 and TRBJ2-1, with 7 bases fitting TRBD1. The trim removed 1 base at V and 7 bases at J, leaving 7 bases unmatched. The length of the CDR3 is 15 residues. Germline CDR1 reads LNHDA; CDR2 reads SQIVND (reference sequence). CDR3 nucleotide sequence: TGTGCCAGTAGTATAGTGACAGGGTTTGGAAATGAGCAGTTCTTC. It yields the protein CASSIVTGFGNEQFF.

The chain links TRBV4-2 to TRBJ2-1; a possible D gene is TRBD2 (7 bases). Germline CDR1 is LGHNA and CDR2 is YNFKEQ. This CDR3 comprises 16 residues. The V and J ends lost 1 base and 4 bases respectively, with 14 bases between them. The CDR3 nucleotides are TGTGCCAGCAGCCAAGTTGGGAGGGGGGCGTACAATGAGCAGTTCTTC. Translated: CASSQVGRGAYNEQFF.

V and J are TRBV6-4 and TRBJ2-3; TRBD2 aligns across 11 bases. The CDR3 is made up of 15 amino acids. V trimming: 6 bases; J trimming: 2 bases; junction bases outside the gene matches: 4. Germline loops: CDR1 MRHNA, CDR2 SNTAGT. The CDR3 loop reads CASSTSGGLTDTQYF. DNA for the CDR3: TGTGCCAGCAGCACTAGCGGGGGCCTCACAGATACGCAGTATTTT.

This sequence joins TRBV7-2 and TRBJ1-6; D gene unclear. Germline assignment: CDR1 SGHTA and CDR2 FQGNSA. Trimming stripped 5 bases from V and 14 bases from J, with 16 bases between. The CDR3 sequence is 13 residues long. The CDR3 nucleotides read TGTGCCAGCAGCGAGGGCCCGGTTCGATCCCTCCACTTT. Its protein product is CASSEGPVRSLHF.

V and J are TRBV5-5 and TRBJ2-7; TRBD1 aligns across 7 bases. The CDR3 has 14 amino acids. With V trimmed by 1 base and J by 2 bases, 3 bases remained unmatched. Looked up from germline, CDR1 is SGHKS and CDR2 is YYEKEE (reference sequence). The CDR3 DNA sequence: TGTGCCAGCAGCTTGTGGCAGGGGGCCTACGAGCAGTACTTC. Its translation: CASSLWQGAYEQYF.

V and J are TRBV24-1 and TRBJ1-2, with D unresolved. CDR1 and CDR2 (germline): KGHDR, SFDVKD. The CDR3 has 17 amino acids. The V and J ends lost 1 base and 0 bases respectively, with 14 bases between them. CDR3 protein: CATSDFYSHAANYGYTF. CDR3 DNA: TGTGCCACCAGTGATTTCTACAGCCACGCAGCTAACTATGGCTACACCTTC.